The 17 T cell receptor beta chains presented below share a single source sample, sequenced in a study of OX40 agonist ivuxolimab in advanced cancers. Generated by immunoSEQ multiplex PCR, the TCRdb table keeps only in-frame clones and is missing some. Of around 70,000 clones listed, about 82% are singletons. Source: CD4+ or CD8+ T cells sorted from blood, taken in a trial of the OX40 agonist ivuxolimab. The receptor set was obtained from an adult with an advanced solid tumor such as melanoma, head and neck, liver or kidney cancer.

The CDR3 reads CASSLGGGPRSSYEQYV. In DNA form, the CDR3 reads TGCGCCAGCAGCTTGGGCGGGGGCCCAAGGAGCTCCTACGAGCAGTACGTC. The chain combines TRBV5-1 with TRBJ2-7; a weak D match, TRBD2 (7 bases). With 0 bases removed from V and 0 bases from J, the gap between germline ends came to 16 bases. This CDR3 spans 17 amino acids. Germline CDR1 is SGHRS and CDR2 is YFSETQ.

V gene TRBV10-2 combines with J gene TRBJ1-5; D not certain. Deletions cut 3 bases from V and 6 bases from J, with 6 bases between. Germline loops: CDR1 WSHSY, CDR2 SAAADI. The CDR3 extends over 12 amino acids. CDR3 sequence reads: CASSDPGQPQHF. The DNA for the CDR3 is TGCGCCAGCAGTGACCCCGGTCAGCCCCAGCATTTT.

The chain couples TRBV7-9 to TRBJ2-7, with TRBD1 matching over 7 bases. V lost 4 bases and J lost 5; bases outside the gene matches: 5. This CDR3 contains 13 residues. Germline V lookup: CDR1 SEHNR, CDR2 FQNEAQ (reference sequence). In nucleotides, the CDR3 is TGTGCCAGCAGCTCACCGGGACAGAACGAGCAGTACGTC. Translating it yields CASSSPGQNEQYV.

The V and J genes are TRBV25-1 and TRBJ2-2; the D is unclear. This CDR3 spans 13 amino acids. Germline V lookup: CDR1 MGHDK, CDR2 SYGVNS. The V gene lost 6 bases and the J gene lost 6 bases, with 11 bases spanning the gap. The CDR3 DNA follows: TGTGCCAGCAGCGACCTCCGGCCCGGGGAGCTGTTTTTT. Amino acids: CASSDLRPGELFF.

This clone was recorded only once. The V gene is TRBV4-3, the J gene TRBJ2-7, with 15 bases fitting TRBD2. J gave up 5 bases and V 0 bases, and 11 bases lay outside the gene matches. Germline CDR1 LGHNA, CDR2 YSLEER. The CDR3 is 19 residues long. This CDR3 is CASSQETGTSGRMFNEQYF. In nucleotides, the CDR3 is TGCGCCAGCAGCCAAGAAACCGGGACTAGCGGGAGGATGTTCAACGAGCAGTACTTC.

This clone was seen only a few times. The chain couples TRBV15 to TRBJ2-3; TRBD2 agrees at 8 bases. The CDR3 spans 16 residues. The V gene's germline CDR1 is LNHNV and CDR2 YYDKDF (reference sequence). Trimming removed 0 bases from V and 4 bases from J; junction bases left unmatched: 6. As DNA, the CDR3 is TGTGCCACCAGCAGAGATGGGGCTAGCGGGTCAGATACGCAGTATTTT. It is translated as CATSRDGASGSDTQYF.

This clone has only one observation. V is TRBV6-1 and J is TRBJ2-1; D may be TRBD2 (6 bases). Germline lookup yields CDR1 MNHNS and CDR2 SASEGT. This CDR3 has 16 residues. Between the trimmed V and J ends, which lost 3 bases and 0 bases, there was a span of 12 bases. The CDR3 DNA sequence: TGTGCCAGCAGTGACTGGGGGGTGAGCTCCTACAATGAGCAGTTCTTC. Its protein product is CASSDWGVSSYNEQFF.

CDR3 loop: CASSDTNTEAFF. The DNA of the CDR3 is TGTGCCAGCAGTGATACGAACACTGAAGCTTTCTTT. V usage is TRBV2 and J usage is TRBJ1-1; D gene uncertain. Germline V gene lookup returns CDR1 SNHLY and CDR2 FYNNEI. V was clipped by 3 bases and J by 1 base, with 3 bases between them. This CDR3 is 12 amino acids long.

The CDR3 region has the DNA TGTGCCAGCAGCCCCAAGGGAGGGATCGGACAAGAGACCCAGTACTTC. Amino acids: CASSPKGGIGQETQYF. This chain joins TRBV5-8 and TRBJ2-5; 7 positions agree with TRBD2. The trim removed 4 bases at V and 2 bases at J, leaving 11 bases unmatched. The CDR3 spans 16 residues. Looked up from germline, CDR1 is SGHTS and CDR2 is YDEGEE.

The chain employs TRBV27 and TRBJ2-7; TRBD1 aligns across 10 bases. CDR1 and CDR2 from the germline V gene are MNHEY and SMNVEV (reference sequence). The V gene end was trimmed by 6 bases and the J gene end by 5 bases; junction bases not matched to a gene: 4. This CDR3 is 13 amino acids long. CDR3 in amino acids: CASSPDRGNEQYF. DNA of the CDR3: TGTGCCAGCAGCCCGGACAGGGGGAACGAGCAGTACTTC.

The chain has TRBV4-1 and TRBJ2-1; possibly TRBD2 for D (6 bases). The length of the CDR3 is 18 residues. Germline V gene lookup returns CDR1 MGHRA and CDR2 YSYEKL. Deletions cut 1 base from V and 3 bases from J, with 19 bases between. The CDR3 here is CASSQAPLGGRNYNEQFF. The CDR3 coding sequence is TGCGCCAGCAGCCAAGCCCCCTTGGGGGGACGAAACTACAATGAGCAGTTCTTC.

The V gene is TRBV7-9, the J gene TRBJ2-3; 9 nucleotides line up with TRBD1. The CDR3 contains 16 residues. CDR1 and CDR2 from the germline V gene are SEHNR and FQNEAQ (reference sequence). Trimming took 0 bases from V and 6 from J; bases not matched to a gene: 7. The CDR3 bases are TGTGCCAGCAGCTTAGCGGCGGGACAGGGATCCGATACGCAGTATTTT. It codes for CASSLAAGQGSDTQYF.

The rearrangement uses TRBV9 and TRBJ2-2; D gene unclear. Per germline, CDR1 SGDLS and CDR2 YYNGEE. This CDR3 has 15 amino acids. Trimming stripped 3 bases from V and 4 bases from J, with 13 bases between. The chain's CDR3 is CASSGIALGTGELFF. The CDR3 DNA reads TGTGCCAGCAGCGGAATAGCCCTAGGCACCGGGGAGCTGTTTTTT.

The CDR3 DNA sequence: TGTGCCAGCCGGGACAGGGGTTCAGATACGCAGTATTTT. It yields the protein CASRDRGSDTQYF. The rearrangement links TRBV6-4 to TRBJ2-3; 10 nucleotides align to TRBD1. Germline V gives CDR1 MRHNA, CDR2 SNTAGT. V was pared by 8 bases and J by 4 bases, with 3 bases of the junction left unmatched. This CDR3 region has 13 residues.

For this clone: Other DNA sequences in the same sample also yield this CDR3. J is TRBJ2-7 and V is TRBV9; 7 bases align to TRBD2. Germline V lookup: CDR1 SGDLS, CDR2 YYNGEE. CDR3 length equals 14 residues. The V gene end was trimmed by 3 bases and the J gene end by 7 bases; junction bases not matched to a gene: 10. This CDR3 is CASSALGVGGEQYF. DNA of the CDR3: TGTGCCAGCAGCGCGCTGGGGGTGGGGGGGGAGCAGTACTTC.

The chain combines TRBV5-1 with TRBJ2-3, with D tentatively TRBD1 (6 bases). This CDR3 contains 14 residues. Deletions cut 4 bases from V and 0 bases from J, with 9 bases between. Germline-derived CDR1 and CDR2 are SGHRS and YFSETQ. The CDR3 DNA is TGCGCCAGCAGCCAACAGGGAAGCACAGATACGCAGTATTTT. It is translated as CASSQQGSTDTQYF.

This rearrangement joins TRBV28 to TRBJ1-1; D uncertain. The germline CDR1 and CDR2 sequences are MDHEN and SYDVKM. The V end was cut by 5 bases, the J end by 1 base, with 11 bases between. The CDR3 runs 14 residues. CDR3 residues: CASSPPSKNTEAFF. The CDR3, as DNA: TGTGCCAGCAGTCCACCATCAAAGAACACTGAAGCTTTCTTT.